Each of the 31 T cell receptor beta chains below was sequenced from the same sample in a study of blood T cell repertoires in COVID-19. The data were produced by immunoSEQ multiplex PCR, yet TCRdb's version contains in-frame clones alone and is incomplete. The sample consists of 360,000 or so clones, less than 90% of them appearing once. The specimen was PBMCs or T cells enriched from blood (not recorded which). These receptors came from a woman aged 45 to 65 who had recovered from COVID-19.

The chain couples TRBV7-6 to TRBJ1-2, with D possibly matching TRBD1 (6 bases). CDR1 and CDR2 from the germline V gene are SGHVS and FNYEAQ. This CDR3 has 18 amino acids. The germline V and J ends were trimmed by 1 base and 0 bases, with 18 bases remaining between them. The CDR3 coding sequence is TGTGCCAGCAGCTTAGGTCCTCGGACAGACGCATCTAACTATGGCTACACCTTC. This encodes CASSLGPRTDASNYGYTF.

The chain combines TRBV19 with TRBJ2-7; D gene unclear. Trimming left V 6 bases short and J 0 bases short, with 12 bases between. This CDR3 has 14 residues. Germline CDR1 and CDR2: LNHDA and SQIVND (reference sequence). CDR3 coding DNA: TGTGCCAGTAGCCCAACCGACACCTCCTACGAGCAGTACTTC. Its protein product is CASSPTDTSYEQYF.

This rearrangement joins TRBV6-5 to TRBJ2-3; D is unclear. Germline CDR1 MNHEY, CDR2 SVGAGI. Trimming cost V 3 bases and J 0 bases, with 4 bases left between them. This CDR3 is 13 amino acids long. CDR3 sequence (DNA): TGTGCCAGCAGTTATCTAAGCACAGATACGCAGTATTTT. This codes for CASSYLSTDTQYF.

CDR3 protein: CASSLAQTGFFHEQYF. The CDR3 nucleotides are TGTGCCAGCAGCTTAGCGCAGACAGGGTTTTTCCACGAGCAGTACTTC. The chain employs TRBV7-9 and TRBJ2-7; the match to TRBD1 covers 7 bases. The J segment lost 5 bases and the V segment lost 0 bases, leaving 10 bases of the junction unmatched. This CDR3 has 16 residues. CDR1 and CDR2 (germline): SEHNR, FQNEAQ (reference sequence).

The chain is built from TRBV19 and TRBJ1-2; 9 nucleotides line up with TRBD1. Germline V CDR1 and CDR2: LNHDA, SQIVND (reference sequence). The length of the CDR3 is 13 residues. V dropped 6 bases and J dropped 6; count of bases not matched to a gene: 5. CDR3 in DNA: TGTGCCAGTAGAGGACAGGGGCGGGATGGCTACACCTTC. It specifies CASRGQGRDGYTF.

The rearrangement uses TRBV27 and TRBJ1-1, with D perhaps matching TRBD1 (6 bases). Germline values: CDR1 MNHEY, CDR2 SMNVEV (reference sequence). The CDR3 covers 15 residues. V shed 3 bases and J shed 1 base, with 12 bases lying between them. CDR3 nucleotides: TGTGCCAGCAGTTTGGGAGGGGGATGGAACACTGAAGCTTTCTTT. Its translation is CASSLGGGWNTEAFF.

This chain uses TRBV30 with TRBJ1-1; tentatively, D is TRBD1 (6 bases). The germline gives CDR1 GTSNPN, CDR2 SVGIG (reference sequence). The CDR3 runs to 18 residues. V was cut by 3 bases and J by 6 bases, with 29 bases left in between. CDR3: CAWSGLMSGGQQEAEAFF. CDR3 sequence (DNA): TGTGCCTGGAGCGGACTTATGTCGGGGGGGCAACAGGAGGCTGAAGCTTTCTTT.

This clone was picked up one time. The chain links TRBV4-1 to TRBJ1-2, with D tentatively TRBD1 (6 bases). The germline V and J ends were trimmed by 3 bases and 4 bases, with 18 bases remaining between them. The CDR3 is 16 amino acids. Germline V CDR1 and CDR2: MGHRA, YSYEKL. CDR3 DNA sequence: TGCGCCAGCAGCCAGGGACATACGATTCGAATCTATGGCTACACCTTC. Protein: CASSQGHTIRIYGYTF.

The genes are TRBV19 and TRBJ1-5; D not certain. V lost 3 bases and J 4 bases, leaving 16 bases between the germline ends. CDR3 length: 16 residues. Germline V CDR1 and CDR2: LNHDA, SQIVND (reference sequence). Here the CDR3 reads CASSMSVPTPNQPQHF. Here the CDR3 DNA reads TGTGCCAGTAGTATGAGCGTTCCCACACCTAATCAGCCCCAGCATTTT.

In nucleotides, the CDR3 is TGTGCCAGCAGTCGGACAGTACCTCCCTCTGGAAACACCATATATTTT. It specifies CASSRTVPPSGNTIYF. This sequence joins TRBV28 and TRBJ1-3, with D possibly being TRBD1 (6 bases). Trimming removed 5 bases from V and 0 bases from J, with 14 bases in between. CDR3 size: 16 residues. Looked up from germline, CDR1 is MDHEN and CDR2 is SYDVKM.

This chain connects TRBV6-5 to TRBJ2-3, with TRBD1 matching over 9 bases. CDR1 is MNHEY, CDR2 SVGAGI, per germline. Trimming cost V 2 bases and J 5 bases; bases outside gene matches: 5. The CDR3 sequence is 15 residues long. CDR3 sequence: CASSYLRDREDTQYF. CDR3 DNA: TGTGCCAGCAGTTACCTCCGGGACAGGGAAGATACGCAGTATTTT.

The chain combines TRBV21-1 with TRBJ2-3; the table calls TRBD2, which could not be checked here. TRBV21-1 is designated a pseudogene. CDR3 length equals 15 residues. DNA of the CDR3: TGTGCCGGCCAATCAAAGCGGGGGGCCAAAGATACGCAGTATTTT. As protein: CAGQSKRGAKDTQYF.

This chain joins TRBV29-1 and TRBJ1-5, with 8 bases aligning to TRBD1. Germline trimming cut 4 bases from V and 0 bases from J; bases unmatched to any gene: 11. Germline values: CDR1 SQVTM, CDR2 ANQGSEA. The CDR3 sequence is 17 residues long. The CDR3 nucleotides read TGCAGCGTTGTCCTTGGACAGGGTTTTTATAGCAATCAGCCCCAGCATTTT. It specifies CSVVLGQGFYSNQPQHF.

The rearrangement joins TRBV3-1 (or the pseudogene TRBV3-2) to TRBJ1-1; 9 bases align to TRBD1. This CDR3 comprises 16 residues. Germline V gives CDR1 LGHDT, CDR2 YNNKEL (reference sequence). With 4 bases clipped from V and 0 bases from J, the junction kept 6 bases outside the gene matches. As DNA, the CDR3 is TGTGCCAGCAGCCCGGGGACAGGGAATTTGAACACTGAAGCTTTCTTT. Translation gives CASSPGTGNLNTEAFF.

J is TRBJ2-7 and V is TRBV7-9, with 8 bases matching TRBD1. CDR1 and CDR2 (germline): SEHNR, FQNEAQ (reference sequence). The V gene end was trimmed by 5 bases and the J gene end by 1 base; junction bases not matched to a gene: 10. The CDR3 contains 16 residues. CDR3 nucleotide sequence: TGTGCCAGCAGCCGCGGAGACAGGGGAATGTCCTACGAGCAGTACTTC. Protein sequence: CASSRGDRGMSYEQYF.

The V gene is TRBV19, the J gene TRBJ1-3; maybe TRBD1 (5 bases). The germline V gene encodes CDR1 LNHDA and CDR2 SQIVND (reference sequence). V was trimmed by 8 bases and J by 4 bases, leaving 12 bases between them. The CDR3 covers 13 residues. Written as DNA, the CDR3 is TGTGCCAGTGGGGCGGGGAGCGGAAACACCATATATTTT. This translates into CASGAGSGNTIYF.

The chain employs TRBV19 and TRBJ2-7, with 7 bases identical to TRBD1. The V and J ends lost 3 bases and 3 bases, in that order; junction bases with no gene match: 11. The CDR3 runs 16 residues. Germline V gene lookup returns CDR1 LNHDA and CDR2 SQIVND (reference sequence). The CDR3 nucleotides read TGTGCCAGTAGTATCCGACTCCCGAGGGACAGCTACGAGCAGTACTTC. This codes for CASSIRLPRDSYEQYF.

The rearrangement joins TRBV6-2 or TRBV6-3 to TRBJ1-1, with 10 bases fitting TRBD1. There are 18 residues in the CDR3. Losses at the gene ends were 6 bases for V and 0 bases for J; bases not matched to a gene: 13. Germline values: CDR1 MNHEY, CDR2 SVGEGT. DNA of the CDR3: TGTGCCAGCAGCCCTCTTTGGACAGGGGGGGTTATGAACACTGAAGCTTTCTTT. It specifies CASSPLWTGGVMNTEAFF.

This clone has at least ten counts. The CDR3 DNA is TGTGCCAGCAGTTTTCAGGGACAAGAGACCCAGTACTTC. This translates into CASSFQGQETQYF. V and J are TRBV6-2 or TRBV6-3 and TRBJ2-5; D might be TRBD1 (5 bases). Trimming pared 4 bases from V and 2 bases from J, leaving 8 bases between. CDR1 MNHEY and CDR2 SVGEGT come from the germline V gene. CDR3 length: 13 residues.

Concerning this clone itself: At one of its ends the junction is not consistent with the germline gene, which may arise from a read error. The gene calls are TRBV4-3 and TRBJ1-1; tentative D call: TRBD1 (5 bases). The CDR3 extends over 14 amino acids. Germline V gene data show CDR1 as LGHNA and CDR2 as YSLEER. The CDR3 protein is CASSSDTENNEAFF. In nucleotides, the CDR3 is TGCGCCAGCAGCTCGGACACCGAGAACAATGAAGCTTTCTTT.

The chain carries TRBV4-3 and TRBJ2-7, with 9 positions matching TRBD1. V gave up 1 base and J gave up 6 bases; unmatched junction bases: 4. The CDR3 consists of 14 residues. Per germline, CDR1 LGHNA and CDR2 YSLEER. The CDR3 loop reads CASSQGDRVGEQYF. The CDR3 region has the DNA TGCGCCAGCAGCCAAGGGGACAGGGTGGGCGAGCAGTACTTC.

V usage is TRBV5-1 and J usage is TRBJ1-2, with 7 bases that match TRBD1. CDR1 and CDR2 from the germline V gene are SGHRS and YFSETQ. The CDR3 sequence is 14 residues long. With V trimmed by 4 bases and J by 4 bases, 7 bases remained unmatched. This chain's CDR3 is CASSPDGQAYGYTF. The DNA of the CDR3 is TGCGCCAGCAGCCCGGACGGACAGGCCTATGGCTACACCTTC. Filled out from reference TRBV5-1 and TRBJ1-2, the complete variable domain reads KAGVTQTPRYLIKTRGQQVTLSCSPISGHRSVSWYQQTPGQGLQFLFEYFSETQRNKGNFPGRFSGRQFSNSRSEMNVSTLELGDSALYLCASSPDGQAYGYTFGSGTRLTVV.

V is TRBV11-3 and J is TRBJ1-1; unclear D gene. The CDR3 has 13 residues. CDR1 and CDR2 (germline): SGHNT, YENEEA. V was shortened by 4 bases and J by 0 bases, with 6 bases between the two germline ends. CDR3 in amino acids: CASSSPMNTEAFF. In DNA, the CDR3 is TGTGCCAGCAGCTCCCCCATGAACACTGAAGCTTTCTTT.

In this sample, this clone turned up once. This chain links TRBV18 with TRBJ1-1; D is ambiguous. The germline CDR1 and CDR2 sequences are KGHSH and LQKENI. Trimming removed 6 bases at V and 6 bases at J, with 11 bases between. This CDR3 is 12 amino acids long. The CDR3 DNA is TGTGCCAGCTCCCAGGATTCCGCTGAAGCTTTCTTT. This codes for CASSQDSAEAFF.

This chain links TRBV27 with TRBJ2-6; perhaps TRBD2 as D (6 bases). Germline V gives CDR1 MNHEY, CDR2 SMNVEV (reference sequence). V lost 3 bases and J 0 bases, leaving 15 bases between the germline ends. CDR3 length equals 18 residues. The CDR3 reads CASSFGGSAGSGANVLTF. CDR3 in DNA: TGTGCCAGCAGTTTTGGGGGGAGCGCCGGCTCTGGGGCCAACGTCCTGACTTTC.

The chain links TRBV29-1 to TRBJ2-7; 7 nucleotides agree with TRBD1. V trimming: 5 bases; J trimming: 0 bases; junction bases outside the gene matches: 1. The CDR3 runs to 12 residues. Germline values: CDR1 SQVTM, CDR2 ANQGSEA. The CDR3 sequence is CSVWDSSYEQYF. CDR3 bases: TGCAGCGTTTGGGACAGCTCCTACGAGCAGTACTTC.

The rearrangement links TRBV6-6 to TRBJ1-4; 9 nucleotides agree with TRBD1. Germline CDR1 and CDR2: MNHNY and SVGAGI (reference sequence). V lost 5 bases and J lost 2; bases outside the gene matches: 9. The CDR3 has 17 amino acids. The CDR3 here is CASSPRQGVATNEKLFF. CDR3 nucleotide sequence: TGTGCCAGCAGTCCAAGACAGGGGGTAGCTACTAATGAAAAACTGTTTTTT.

The chain couples TRBV18 to TRBJ1-2; D is unresolved. Germline V CDR1 and CDR2: KGHSH, LQKENI. The V and J ends lost 0 bases and 4 bases respectively, with 15 bases between them. This CDR3 has 16 residues. CDR3 protein: CASSPPSGEILYGYTF. Written as DNA, the CDR3 is TGTGCCAGCTCACCACCTAGCGGCGAGATACTCTATGGCTACACCTTC.

This clone turned up a few times. The chain carries TRBV9 and TRBJ2-1, with 10 nucleotides matching TRBD2. This CDR3 is built from 19 residues. Germline CDR1 reads SGDLS; CDR2 reads YYNGEE. After removal of 2 bases from V and 0 bases from J, the junction contained 11 bases not matched to a gene. The CDR3, as DNA: TGTGCCAGCAGCGTCAACCCTAGCGGGAGCCTTGGCTCCTACAATGAGCAGTTCTTC. The encoded protein is CASSVNPSGSLGSYNEQFF.

The chain carries TRBV18 and TRBJ2-7; the match to TRBD1 covers 7 bases. V dropped 3 bases and J dropped 2; count of bases not matched to a gene: 4. Looked up from germline, CDR1 is KGHSH and CDR2 is LQKENI. This CDR3 contains 14 residues. DNA for the CDR3: TGTGCCAGCTCACCTCCGGGACAGCCCTACGAGCAGTACTTC. As protein: CASSPPGQPYEQYF.

This chain links TRBV7-2 with TRBJ1-2; D not resolved. Trimming took off 1 base at V and 5 bases at J, with 11 bases between the two ends. The germline CDR1 and CDR2 sequences are SGHTA and FQGNSA. The CDR3 sequence is 14 residues long. CDR3 sequence: CASSLVVAAYGYTF. CDR3 sequence (DNA): TGTGCCAGCAGCTTAGTTGTAGCCGCTTATGGCTACACCTTC. The full variable domain, rest sourced from reference TRBV7-2 and TRBJ1-2, is GAGVSQSPSNKVTEKGKDVELRCDPISGHTALYWYRQSLGQGLEFLIYFQGNSAPDKSGLPSDRFSAERTGGSVSTLTIQRTQQEDSAVYLCASSLVVAAYGYTFGSGTRLTVV.